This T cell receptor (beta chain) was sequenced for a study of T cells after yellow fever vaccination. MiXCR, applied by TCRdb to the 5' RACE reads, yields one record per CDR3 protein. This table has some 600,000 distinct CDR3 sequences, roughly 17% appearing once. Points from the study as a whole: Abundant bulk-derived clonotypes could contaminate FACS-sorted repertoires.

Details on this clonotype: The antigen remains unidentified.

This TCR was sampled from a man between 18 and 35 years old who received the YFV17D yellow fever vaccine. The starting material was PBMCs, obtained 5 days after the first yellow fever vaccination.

The DNA of the CDR3 is TGTGCCACCACCTCCGGGGTGAACTATGGCTACACCTTC. Amino acids: CATTSGVNYGYTF. V and J are TRBV27 and TRBJ1-2; D is unclear. Trimming left V 10 bases short and J 2 bases short, with 14 bases between. CDR1 is MNHEY and CDR2 is SMNVEV in the germline V gene (reference sequence). This CDR3 spans 13 amino acids.